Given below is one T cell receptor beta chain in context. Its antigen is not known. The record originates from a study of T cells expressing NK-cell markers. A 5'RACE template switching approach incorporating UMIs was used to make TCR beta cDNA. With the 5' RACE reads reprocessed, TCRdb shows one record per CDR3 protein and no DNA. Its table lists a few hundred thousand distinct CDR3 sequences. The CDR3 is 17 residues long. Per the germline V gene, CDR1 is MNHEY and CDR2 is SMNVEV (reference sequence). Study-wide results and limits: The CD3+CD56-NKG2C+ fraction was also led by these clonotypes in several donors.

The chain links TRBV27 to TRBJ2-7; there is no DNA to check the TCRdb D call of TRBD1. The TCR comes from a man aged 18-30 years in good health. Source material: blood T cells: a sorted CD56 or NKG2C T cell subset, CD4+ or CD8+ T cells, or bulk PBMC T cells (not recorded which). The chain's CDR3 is CASSLSASGGQPYEQYF.